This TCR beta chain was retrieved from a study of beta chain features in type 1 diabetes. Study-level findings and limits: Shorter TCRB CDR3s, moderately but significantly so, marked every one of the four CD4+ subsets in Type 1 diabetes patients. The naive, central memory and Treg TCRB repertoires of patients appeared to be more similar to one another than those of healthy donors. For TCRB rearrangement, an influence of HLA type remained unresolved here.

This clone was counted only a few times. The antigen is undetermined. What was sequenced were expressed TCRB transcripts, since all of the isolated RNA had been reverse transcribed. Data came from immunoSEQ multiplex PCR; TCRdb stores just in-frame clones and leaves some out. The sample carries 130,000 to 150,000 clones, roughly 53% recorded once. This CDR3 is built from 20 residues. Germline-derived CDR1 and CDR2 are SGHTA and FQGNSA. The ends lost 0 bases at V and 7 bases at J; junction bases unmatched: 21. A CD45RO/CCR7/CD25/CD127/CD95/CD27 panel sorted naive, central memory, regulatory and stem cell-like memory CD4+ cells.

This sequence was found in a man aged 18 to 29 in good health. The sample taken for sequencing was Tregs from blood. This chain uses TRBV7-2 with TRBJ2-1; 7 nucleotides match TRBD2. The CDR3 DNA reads TGTGCCAGCAGCTTAGCGGCGTCCCCTTACGGCGGGAGTTTCGGGAATGAGCAGTTCTTC. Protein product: CASSLAASPYGGSFGNEQFF.